One sample yielded the 11 T cell receptor beta chains listed below, sequenced in a study of cytomegalovirus exposure and HLA in healthy donors. 60 Vbeta and 13 Jbeta primers were used in PCR. Repertoires were generated with immunoSEQ multiplex PCR, while TCRdb's copy carries only in-frame clones and drops some. This sample has 170,000 or so clones; roughly 78% occur once, and the top ten carry under 0.8%. Sequencing was carried out using PBMCs. These TCRs come from a boy aged 5-17 years in good health and CMV-seronegative.

The chain has TRBV7-8 and TRBJ2-7; D possibly corresponds to TRBD1 (5 bases). The CDR3 loop spans 14 amino acids. The germline V and J ends were trimmed by 1 base and 5 bases, with 12 bases remaining between them. The germline V gene has CDR1 SGHVS and CDR2 FQNEAQ. The CDR3 loop reads CASSLVGVWNEQYF. The CDR3 bases are TGTGCCAGCAGCTTAGTAGGGGTTTGGAACGAGCAGTACTTC.

The chain couples TRBV21-1 to TRBJ1-1; the tabulated D call, TRBD1, remains unverified against the DNA. TRBV21-1 is marked as a pseudogene. The CDR3 extends over 15 amino acids. The CDR3 sequence: CASSKKLGSGTEAFF. In nucleotides, the CDR3 is TGTGCCAGCAGCAAAAAGCTGGGCTCCGGCACTGAAGCTTTCTTT.

The chain couples TRBV5-1 to TRBJ1-1; no clear D gene. V was cut by 2 bases and J by 0 bases, with 11 bases left in between. Germline V gene data show CDR1 as SGHRS and CDR2 as YFSETQ. The CDR3 covers 15 residues. The CDR3 DNA follows: TGCGCCAGCAGCTTCCCGGAGGAGATGAACACTGAAGCTTTCTTT. Translating it yields CASSFPEEMNTEAFF.

This clone was counted only a few times. The V gene is TRBV6-5, the J gene TRBJ1-1; maybe TRBD1 (6 bases). Germline V gene data show CDR1 as MNHEY and CDR2 as SVGAGI. Trimming took off 5 bases at V and 3 bases at J, with 10 bases between the two ends. The CDR3 is made up of 13 amino acids. CDR3 bases: TGTGCCAGCAGTCCGACAGGTTACACTGAAGCTTTCTTT. The encoded protein is CASSPTGYTEAFF.

In nucleotides, the CDR3 is TGTGCCAGCAGTTACTCGGGACAGGGCGGCTATGGCTACACCTTC. Its protein product is CASSYSGQGGYGYTF. V usage is TRBV6-5 and J usage is TRBJ1-2, with 9 bases that match TRBD1. This CDR3 is 15 amino acids long. V shed 0 bases and J 4 bases; nucleotides not matched to a gene: 3. The germline V gene has CDR1 MNHEY and CDR2 SVGAGI.

The chain employs TRBV4-3 and TRBJ2-3; the D is unclear. Germline V lookup: CDR1 LGHNA, CDR2 YSLEER. Trimming took 0 bases from V and 0 from J, leaving 4 bases between them. This CDR3 has 14 residues. The CDR3 loop reads CASSQDGSTDTQYF. In DNA, the CDR3 is TGCGCCAGCAGCCAAGACGGGAGCACAGATACGCAGTATTTT.

The genes are TRBV5-1 and TRBJ1-1; possibly TRBD1 for D (5 bases). Trimming cost V 0 bases and J 0 bases, with 9 bases left between them. The CDR3 has 15 residues. Germline CDR1 is SGHRS and CDR2 is YFSETQ. The CDR3: CASSLGTSMNTEAFF. CDR3 sequence (DNA): TGCGCCAGCAGCTTGGGGACAAGTATGAACACTGAAGCTTTCTTT.

The V gene is TRBV27, the J gene TRBJ2-7; 7 positions agree with TRBD2. Germline V gives CDR1 MNHEY, CDR2 SMNVEV (reference sequence). CDR3 size: 15 residues. The trim removed 5 bases at V and 2 bases at J, leaving 9 bases unmatched. Here the CDR3 reads CASSGPRGGAYEQYF. The CDR3 DNA reads TGTGCCAGCAGTGGGCCCCGGGGAGGGGCCTACGAGCAGTACTTC.

This chain uses TRBV10-3 with TRBJ1-1; D perhaps matches TRBD1 (5 bases). V lost 7 bases and J 3 bases, leaving 6 bases between the germline ends. CDR3 size: 11 residues. Germline V gives CDR1 ENHRY, CDR2 SYGVKD. The CDR3 loop is CAIKGDTEAFF. Here the CDR3 DNA reads TGTGCCATCAAAGGGGACACTGAAGCTTTCTTT.

The chain couples TRBV29-1 to TRBJ2-7; weak D call: TRBD2 (7 bases). In germline, CDR1 is SQVTM, CDR2 ANQGSEA. The CDR3 is made up of 13 amino acids. Trimming took off 7 bases at V and 5 bases at J, with 18 bases between the two ends. As DNA, the CDR3 is TGCAGCGGAAGAACAGGGAGGGGCGACGAGCAGTACTTC. Translated: CSGRTGRGDEQYF.

This chain joins TRBV11-2 and TRBJ2-1; TRBD1 is a possible D gene (5 bases). V shed 1 base and J shed 6 bases, with 13 bases lying between them. The germline V gene has CDR1 SGHAT and CDR2 FQNNGV. This CDR3 has 15 amino acids. The CDR3 sequence: CASSLVLGQGNEQFF. CDR3 DNA sequence: TGTGCCAGCAGCTTAGTACTGGGGCAGGGCAATGAGCAGTTCTTC.